This T cell receptor (beta chain) derives from a study of cytomegalovirus exposure and HLA in healthy donors. In the study overall: Some 80 million unique TCRs from HLA-typed donors were held in an early data release. Findings and caveats of the study: According to the study, 180 or so TCR beta chains were cytomegalovirus-associated.

Turning to this clone: Its cognate antigen is unknown.

Researchers ran the PCR with 60 Vbeta and 13 Jbeta primers. TCRdb's table, derived via immunoSEQ multiplex PCR, lists solely in-frame clones and lacks some. The sample contains 150,000 to 200,000 clones, 82% of which appear only once. The CDR3 has 13 residues. The germline V gene has CDR1 MRHNA and CDR2 SNTAGT. The germline V and J ends were trimmed by 4 bases and 3 bases, with 10 bases remaining between them. The sample was PBMCs. The J gene is TRBJ2-7, the V gene TRBV6-4, with D possibly TRBD2 on 5 matching bases. This clonotype originated in a man aged 40-50 years in good health and CMV-seronegative. The CDR3 DNA is TGTGCCAGCAGTGTGTGGCGGGTCTACGAGCAGTACTTC. This translates into CASSVWRVYEQYF.